This passage covers 18 T cell receptor beta chains from one sample sequenced in a study of CD8 T cells in Susac syndrome. With random hexamers, roughly 0.5 to 1 ug RNA was reverse transcribed. TCRdb reprocessed the immunoSEQ multiplex PCR reads with MiXCR, giving one entry per CDR3 protein. The data contain about 150,000 distinct CDR3 sequences, 94% of them singletons. Sequenced input: CD8+ T cells from PBMCs. Every receptor here comes from a human donor with multiple sclerosis.

The chain is built from TRBV20-1 and TRBJ2-1; 9 positions match TRBD1. Germline-derived CDR1 and CDR2 are DFQATT and SNEGSKA (reference sequence). This CDR3 region has 15 residues. The junction had 9 bases not matched to a gene; V was cut back by 0 bases and J by 9 bases. The CDR3 protein is CSARDPGQGNGEQFF. CDR3 nucleotides: TGCAGTGCTAGAGATCCCGGACAGGGGAATGGTGAGCAGTTCTTC.

This clonotype was recorded only once. V is TRBV29-1 and J is TRBJ2-7; TRBD1 agrees at 8 bases. The CDR3 length is 15 residues. Germline V gives CDR1 SQVTM, CDR2 ANQGSEA. V dropped 7 bases and J dropped 4; count of bases not matched to a gene: 15. The CDR3 is CSATGEARSFYEQYF. For the CDR3, the DNA is TGCAGCGCGACAGGGGAGGCTCGTTCCTTTTACGAGCAGTACTTC.

The DNA for the CDR3 is TGCAGTCAGCGTATCCGGGGGGAAGACGGCTACACCTTC. It is translated as CSQRIRGEDGYTF. The chain links TRBV20-1 to TRBJ1-2; TRBD1 might be the D (5 bases). V lost 8 bases and J lost 8, with 21 bases in between. This CDR3 region has 13 residues. Per germline, CDR1 DFQATT and CDR2 SNEGSKA (reference sequence).

This chain connects TRBV7-8 to TRBJ2-3, with D possibly being TRBD2 (5 bases). V was cut by 1 base and J by 5 bases, with 16 bases left in between. CDR1 and CDR2 from the germline V gene are SGHVS and FQNEAQ. The CDR3 runs 16 residues. The CDR3 coding sequence is TGTGCCAGCAGCTTAGTACGCCTAGGACTTCGAGATACGCAGTATTTT. Translating gives CASSLVRLGLRDTQYF.

The chain couples TRBV7-9 to TRBJ1-2; D unresolved. Germline V CDR1 and CDR2: SEHNR, FQNEAQ (reference sequence). V dropped 6 bases and J dropped 7 bases, with 9 bases sitting between them. The CDR3 loop spans 11 amino acids. The CDR3 DNA reads TGTGCCAGCAGAACTAACCCTGGCTACACCTTC. Its translation is CASRTNPGYTF.

The V and J genes are TRBV9 and TRBJ1-1; D unresolved. Germline CDR1 is SGDLS and CDR2 is YYNGEE. The CDR3 contains 15 residues. V was shortened by 4 bases and J by 0 bases, with 13 bases between the two germline ends. CDR3 bases: TGTGCCAGCAGCCCAACGGGGTCCATGAACACTGAAGCTTTCTTT. Translated: CASSPTGSMNTEAFF.

This chain links TRBV11-2 with TRBJ1-2, with a possible D match to TRBD1 (5 bases). Germline V gives CDR1 SGHAT, CDR2 FQNNGV. V lost 3 bases to trimming and J lost 7 bases, with 12 bases between them. The CDR3 totals 13 residues. In DNA form, the CDR3 reads TGTGCCAGCAGCTTCGACCGGGACGTTGGCTACACCTTC. Residues: CASSFDRDVGYTF.

This clonotype was seen only once. This chain connects TRBV9 to TRBJ1-4, with D possibly TRBD1 on 5 matching bases. The V end was cut by 0 bases, the J end by 5 bases, with 11 bases between. Germline CDR1 reads SGDLS; CDR2 reads YYNGEE. The CDR3 consists of 15 residues. The CDR3 region has the DNA TGTGCCAGCAGCGTAGGAGGGACGGCGAATGAAAAACTGTTTTTT. Protein sequence: CASSVGGTANEKLFF.

The gene calls are TRBV28 and TRBJ2-7; D remains unclear. CDR3 size: 14 residues. CDR1 and CDR2 from the germline V gene are MDHEN and SYDVKM. The V end was cut by 2 bases, the J end by 5 bases, with 13 bases between. CDR3 sequence reads: CASSLGVVPNEQYF. Written as DNA, the CDR3 is TGTGCCAGCAGTTTAGGGGTGGTCCCAAACGAGCAGTACTTC. The complete variable domain, with remaining parts taken from reference TRBV28 and TRBJ2-7, reads DVKVTQSSRYLVKRTGEKVFLECVQDMDHENMFWYRQDPGLGLRLIYFSYDVKMKEKGDIPEGYSVSREKKERFSLILESASTNQTSMYLCASSLGVVPNEQYFGPGTRLTVT.

This clonotype was observed once. The genes are TRBV27 and TRBJ2-3; no firm D call. This CDR3 is 16 amino acids long. CDR1 is MNHEY, CDR2 SMNVEV, per germline (reference sequence). V dropped 3 bases and J dropped 3 bases, with 16 bases sitting between them. For the CDR3, the DNA is TGTGCCAGCAGTTTCCCCGGGTCGCCCGGGACAGATACGCAGTATTTT. As protein: CASSFPGSPGTDTQYF.

The rearrangement joins TRBV3-1 to TRBJ1-2; D is ambiguous. This CDR3 is built from 15 residues. Trimming left V 0 bases short and J 0 bases short, with 8 bases between. Germline V gene data show CDR1 as LGHDT and CDR2 as YNNKEL (reference sequence). The CDR3 nucleotides read TGTGCCAGCAGCCAAGATACTACAGCTAACTATGGCTACACCTTC. Translated, it gives CASSQDTTANYGYTF.

In the case of this clonotype: At one of its ends the junction is not consistent with the germline gene, which may arise from a read error. The chain is built from TRBV7-2 and TRBJ2-7; 8 nucleotides agree with TRBD1. CDR1 is SGHTA and CDR2 is FQGNSA in the germline V gene. The CDR3 is made up of 14 amino acids. The CDR3 here is CASSVAGTGGEQYF. The CDR3 DNA is TGTGCCAGCAGCGTAGCCGGGACAGGAGGGGAGCAGTACTTC.

The rearrangement uses TRBV28 and TRBJ1-3; tentative D call: TRBD1 (6 bases). The V and J ends lost 1 base and 2 bases respectively, with 9 bases between them. This CDR3 is 15 amino acids long. CDR1 and CDR2 from the germline V gene are MDHEN and SYDVKM. The CDR3 protein is CASSLSGDAGNTIYF. The CDR3 nucleotides read TGTGCCAGCAGTTTATCAGGGGATGCTGGAAACACCATATATTTT.

The CDR3 sequence: CATVGQGVLTF. The CDR3 nucleotides read TGTGCCACCGTCGGACAGGGGGTTCTCACCTTC. The chain carries TRBV2 and TRBJ1-2; 10 bases map to TRBD1. The CDR3 contains 11 residues. Germline V gene data show CDR1 as SNHLY and CDR2 as FYNNEI. The junction had 9 bases not matched to a gene; V was cut back by 10 bases and J by 13 bases.

This clonotype was seen a single time. The V and J genes are TRBV18 and TRBJ2-7; TRBD1 might be the D (6 bases). Germline lookup yields CDR1 KGHSH and CDR2 LQKENI. The V end was cut by 4 bases, the J end by 5 bases, with 18 bases between. There are 15 residues in the CDR3. Here the CDR3 reads CASSLSPGQRDEQYF. The CDR3 DNA reads TGTGCCAGCTCACTTAGCCCGGGACAAAGGGACGAGCAGTACTTC. Complete variable domain (other parts from reference TRBV18 and TRBJ2-7): NAGVMQNPRHLVRRRGQEARLRCSPMKGHSHVYWYRQLPEEGLKFMVYLQKENIIDESGMPKERFSAEFPKEGPSILRIQQVVRGDSAAYFCASSLSPGQRDEQYFGPGTRLTVT.

This clonotype was seen only once. The rearrangement uses TRBV5-4 and TRBJ2-5, with D possibly being TRBD1 (5 bases). Trimming took off 0 bases at V and 0 bases at J, with 6 bases between the two ends. This CDR3 comprises 14 residues. The V gene's germline CDR1 is SGHNT and CDR2 YYREEE (reference sequence). The CDR3 DNA is TGTGCCAGCAGCTTGGAGACAGACCAAGAGACCCAGTACTTC. Its protein product is CASSLETDQETQYF.

The chain joins TRBV27 to TRBJ2-2; D is uncertain. The ends were cut back, 5 bases at V and 6 bases at J, with 16 bases in the middle. Germline lookup yields CDR1 MNHEY and CDR2 SMNVEV (reference sequence). CDR3 size: 15 residues. CDR3 coding DNA: TGTGCCAGCAGTATAGGGTCTCCCGGCCCCGGGGAGCTGTTTTTT. It codes for CASSIGSPGPGELFF.

The chain combines TRBV10-3 with TRBJ2-2, with 8 nucleotides matching TRBD1. V was clipped by 2 bases and J by 8 bases; unmatched bases: 7. Germline V gene lookup returns CDR1 ENHRY and CDR2 SYGVKD. The CDR3 spans 15 residues. As DNA, the CDR3 is TGTGCCATCAGTGAGCCCGGACAGGGCGGGGGGGAGCTGTTTTTT. Protein: CAISEPGQGGGELFF.